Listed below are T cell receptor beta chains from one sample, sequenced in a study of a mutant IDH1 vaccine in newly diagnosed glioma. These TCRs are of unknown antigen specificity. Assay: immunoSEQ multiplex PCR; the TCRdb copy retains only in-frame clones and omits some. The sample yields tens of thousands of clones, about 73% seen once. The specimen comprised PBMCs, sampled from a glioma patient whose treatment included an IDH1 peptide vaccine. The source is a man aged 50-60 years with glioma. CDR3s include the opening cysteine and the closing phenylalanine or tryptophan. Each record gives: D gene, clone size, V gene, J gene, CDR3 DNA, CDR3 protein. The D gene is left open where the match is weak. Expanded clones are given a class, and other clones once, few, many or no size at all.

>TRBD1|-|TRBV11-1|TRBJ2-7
TGTGCCAGCAGCCCGGGACAGCCCTACGAGCAGTACTTC
CASSPGQPYEQYF
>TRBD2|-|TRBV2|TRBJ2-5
TGTGCCAGCAGTCACGTACTACCTGGACTAGCGGGGAGGAAGACCCAGTACTTC
CASSHVLPGLAGRKTQYF
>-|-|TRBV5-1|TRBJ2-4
TGCGCCAGCAGCTTGGAAGTCTTAGGCAACATTCAGTACTTC
CASSLEVLGNIQYF
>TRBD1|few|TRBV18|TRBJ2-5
TGTGCCAGCTCACCACCTCCGACAGGGGGCAGGGAGACCCAGTACTTC
CASSPPPTGGRETQYF
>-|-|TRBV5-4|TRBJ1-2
TGTGCCAGCAACGTCCAGGGAGCTAACTATGGCTACACCTTC
CASNVQGANYGYTF
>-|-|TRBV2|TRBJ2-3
TGTGCCAGCGTGTACAGGGGCACAGATACGCAGTATTTT
CASVYRGTDTQYF
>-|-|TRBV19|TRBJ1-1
TGTGCCAGTAAGTGGGGGACTGAAGCTTTCTTT
CASKWGTEAFF
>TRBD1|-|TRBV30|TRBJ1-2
TGTGCCTGGAGTGAAACAGGGGGCTTCTATGGCTACACCTTC
CAWSETGGFYGYTF
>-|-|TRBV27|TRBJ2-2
TGTGCCAGCTCACAGGGTCCCACCGGGGAGCTGTTTTTT
CASSQGPTGELFF
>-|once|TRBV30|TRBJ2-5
TGTGCCTGGAGTACAGCCAGGGTCCAGACCCAGTACTTC
CAWSTARVQTQYF
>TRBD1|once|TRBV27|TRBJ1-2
TGTGCCAGCAGTTTATCAGCCCGAGACAGGGTTAGCTATGGCTACACCTTC
CASSLSARDRVSYGYTF
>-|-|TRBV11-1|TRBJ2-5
TGTGCCAGCAGCTTAGGGGCCCACCAAGAGACCCAGTACTTC
CASSLGAHQETQYF
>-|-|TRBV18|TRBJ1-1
TGTGCCAGCTCAGAAACAGGGAACACTGAAGCTTTCTTT
CASSETGNTEAFF
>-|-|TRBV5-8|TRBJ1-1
TGTGCCAGCAGCTTTGCATCTGAAGCTTTCTTT
CASSFASEAFF
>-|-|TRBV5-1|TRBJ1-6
TGCGCCAGCAGCTTAGGCACCTCCTATAATTCACCCCTCCACTTT
CASSLGTSYNSPLHF
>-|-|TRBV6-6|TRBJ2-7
TGTGCCAGCAGTGAGGGGACGGGGGAGCAGTACTTC
CASSEGTGEQYF
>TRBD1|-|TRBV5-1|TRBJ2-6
TGCGCCAGCAGCTTAGTGACAGGGCCCGGGGCCAACGTCCTGACTTTC
CASSLVTGPGANVLTF
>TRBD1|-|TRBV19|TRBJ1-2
TGTGCCAGTACCCCGGGACAGTTCGATGGCTACACCTTC
CASTPGQFDGYTF
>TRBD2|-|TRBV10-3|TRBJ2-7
TGTGCCATCAGTGAGTCCAGACTAGCAAGAGAGCAGTACTTC
CAISESRLAREQYF
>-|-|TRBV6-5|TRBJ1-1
TGTGCCAGCAGTTACAGTCCCGACAGGACTGAAGCTTTCTTT
CASSYSPDRTEAFF
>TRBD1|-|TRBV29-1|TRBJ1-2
TGCAGCGGGAAGGGACAGGGAGGAGGCTACACCTTC
CSGKGQGGGYTF
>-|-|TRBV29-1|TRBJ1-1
TGCAGCGTTGAAGCCCCCGGACAGATGAACACTGAAGCTTTCTTT
CSVEAPGQMNTEAFF
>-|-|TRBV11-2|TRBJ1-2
TGTGCCAGCAGCTCACTATTGGGAAACTATGGCTACACCTTC
CASSSLLGNYGYTF
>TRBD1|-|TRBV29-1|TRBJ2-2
TGCAGCGTGGAACAGGGGCTGAACACCGGGGAGCTGTTTTTT
CSVEQGLNTGELFF
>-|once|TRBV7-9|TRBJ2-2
TGTGCCAGCAGCTTTAGTGGGGGCACCGGGGAGCTGTTTTTT
CASSFSGGTGELFF
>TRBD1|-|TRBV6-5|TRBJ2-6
TGTGCCAGCAGTCGACAGGGAGTCGTCCTGACTTTC
CASSRQGVVLTF
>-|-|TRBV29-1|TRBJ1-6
TGCAGCGCTCGGGCAGGGGAAGGCTCACCCCTCCACTTT
CSARAGEGSPLHF
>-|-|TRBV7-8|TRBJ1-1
TGTGCCAGCGGCCCGAGGAGGTTTGGCACTGAAGCTTTCTTT
CASGPRRFGTEAFF
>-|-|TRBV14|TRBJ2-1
TGTGCCAGCAGCCAATCGTCTTACAATGAGCAGTTCTTC
CASSQSSYNEQFF
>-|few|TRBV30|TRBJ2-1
TGTGCCTGGAGTCCCCCGGGCAGTTGGAGAAATGAGCAGTTCTTC
CAWSPPGSWRNEQFF
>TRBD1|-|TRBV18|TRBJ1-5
TGTGCCAGCTCCTCGGGACAGGCCGCGGGTCAGCCCCAGCATTTT
CASSSGQAAGQPQHF
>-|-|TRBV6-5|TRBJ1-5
TGTGCCAGCTCTGGGGGAGGCAATCAGCCCCAGCATTTT
CASSGGGNQPQHF
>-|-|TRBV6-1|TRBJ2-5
TGTGCCAGCAGTGAAGCGCAGGGAGAGACCCAGTACTTC
CASSEAQGETQYF
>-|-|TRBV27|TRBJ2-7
TGTGCCAGCAGTTTATCGGGCGGTTTCTCCTACGAGCAGTACTTC
CASSLSGGFSYEQYF
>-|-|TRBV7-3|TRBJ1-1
TGTGCCAGCAGCCTACGACCTTCGGGCACTGAAGCTTTCTTT
CASSLRPSGTEAFF
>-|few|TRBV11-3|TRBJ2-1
TGTGCCAGCAGCTTACGTAGGGGACCGTACAATGAGCAGTTCTTC
CASSLRRGPYNEQFF
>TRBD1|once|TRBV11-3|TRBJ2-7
TGTGCCAGCAGCGGACAGGGGTCCAACGAGCAGTACTTC
CASSGQGSNEQYF
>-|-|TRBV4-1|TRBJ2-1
TGCGCCAGCAGCCTCGAGGGGCACGATTACAATGAGCAGTTCTTC
CASSLEGHDYNEQFF
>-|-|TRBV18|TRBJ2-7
TGTGCCAGCTCACAGTCAGAAAACTACGAGCAGTACTTC
CASSQSENYEQYF
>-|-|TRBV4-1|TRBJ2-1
TGCGCCAGCAGCCCAGGTGTCAGCGTCTCCTACAATGAGCAGTTCTTC
CASSPGVSVSYNEQFF
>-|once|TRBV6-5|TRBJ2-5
TGTGCCAGCAGAAGACCTGGCTTAGCAGAGACCCAGTACTTC
CASRRPGLAETQYF
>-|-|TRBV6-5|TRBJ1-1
TGTGCCAGCAGTTACGCGGGACACGGAGCTTTCTTT
CASSYAGHGAFF